This TCR beta chain derives from a study of blood T cell repertoires in COVID-19. Method: immunoSEQ multiplex PCR; TCRdb's copy keeps in-frame clones and lacks some. The sample includes approximately 220,000 clones, just over 85% seen only once; the top ten take roughly 4.2%. This TCR came from a man between 50 and 59 years old with acute or convalescent COVID-19. The sequenced sample consisted of peripheral blood.

As DNA, the CDR3 is TGTGCCAGCTCACCGAACCGGGGACAGGACGGGAATGAGCAGTTCTTC. As protein: CASSPNRGQDGNEQFF. This sequence joins TRBV18 and TRBJ2-1, with 8 bases fitting TRBD1. V shed 3 bases and J 7 bases; nucleotides not matched to a gene: 11. The CDR3 is made up of 16 amino acids. The germline CDR1 and CDR2 sequences are KGHSH and LQKENI.